This entry features one T cell receptor (beta chain) sequence. Its antigen is as yet unknown. The source of the sample is a study of T-cell memory formation after mild COVID-19. Looking at the study overall: TCR clusters showed largely donor specificity.

Regarding the study as a whole: Proof of SARS-CoV-2 specificity was absent for the second-wave clones that crested on day 37. Shrinking CD4+ clones were chiefly CM and EM; CD8+ ones were chiefly EMRA.

The germline V gene encodes CDR1 DFQATT and CDR2 SNEGSKA (reference sequence). The trim removed 5 bases at V and 2 bases at J, leaving 4 bases unmatched. This CDR3 is built from 13 residues. TCRdb reprocessed the 5' RACE reads with MiXCR, giving one entry per CDR3 protein. The sample has about 500,000 distinct CDR3 sequences, roughly 21% seen once. Material: PBMCs or a T cell subset sorted from them (not recorded which). The sequence was collected from an adult woman who had mild COVID-19 (a few samples of this study predate the infection). Cell type and time point are not known. The gene calls are TRBV20-1 and TRBJ1-2, with 8 bases identical to TRBD1. CDR3 nucleotides: TGCAGTGCTGTGGACAGGGTAAACTATGGCTACACCTTC. It specifies CSAVDRVNYGYTF.